The clone carrying this T cell receptor (beta chain) was seen only a few times. This entry belongs to a study of blood T cells in healthy people across ages. A second PCR of roughly 7 to 11 cycles used a sample-barcoded 5' primer and a J-beta primer mix. TCRdb re-analysed the 5' RACE reads in MiXCR, keeping a single row per CDR3 protein. Among under 1,100,000 distinct CDR3 sequences listed, 25% were seen once. Germline-derived CDR1 and CDR2 are DFQATT and SNEGSKA (reference sequence). Losses at the gene ends were 0 bases for V and 4 bases for J; bases not matched to a gene: 14. The CDR3 contains 17 residues. This sample was shared with a second study, whose subject was T cells of mothers and their children.

This TCR was sampled from a girl between 2 and 10 years old in good health. This chain uses TRBV20-1 with TRBJ2-5; 7 bases fit TRBD2. Sequenced material: blood. The CDR3 DNA reads TGCAGTGCTAGAGACGAGACTAGCCTAAATCCGGCAGAGACCCAGTACTTC. Its protein product is CSARDETSLNPAETQYF.